These 5 T cell receptor beta chains were all obtained from the same sample, sequenced in a study of blood T cells in healthy people across ages (dated by TCRdb to 2014 to 2015). The library relied on 5' RACE. Instrument on record: Illumina HiSeq 2500. The second PCR ran for roughly 7 to 11 cycles and used a J-beta primer mix along with a sample-barcoded 5' primer. The public reads were reanalyzed by TCRdb: fastp trimming at Q25, MiXCR alignment, in-frame beta chains only. Rows with a matching CDR3 protein are joined into one entry that keeps the most common DNA and genes. The sample includes 1.5 million to 2 million distinct CDR3 sequences, with 49% observed a single time. Together, the top ten hold less than 2.5% of the sample. The sequencing sample was made of blood. These receptor sequences come from a woman aged 40 to 50 in good health.

The rearrangement uses TRBV20-1 and TRBJ2-4; 7 nucleotides line up with TRBD2. Germline V gives CDR1 DFQATT, CDR2 SNEGSKA (reference sequence). V dropped 6 bases and J dropped 4; count of bases not matched to a gene: 6. This CDR3 contains 13 residues. The CDR3 region is CSAGEGGKNIQYF. The DNA of the CDR3 is TGCAGTGCCGGAGAGGGAGGGAAAAACATTCAGTACTTC.

J is TRBJ2-1 and V is TRBV28; the D gene is possibly TRBD2 (5 bases). Germline V lookup: CDR1 MDHEN, CDR2 SYDVKM. Deletions cut 6 bases from V and 3 bases from J, with 18 bases between. The CDR3 runs to 16 residues. The CDR3 DNA sequence: TGTGCCAGCAGCCCAATTAACCCCCGGGACTACAATGAGCAGTTCTTC. Its translation: CASSPINPRDYNEQFF.

This clonotype showed up just a few times. The chain joins TRBV20-1 to TRBJ1-2; D might be TRBD1 (5 bases). Germline CDR1 DFQATT, CDR2 SNEGSKA (reference sequence). V was pared by 3 bases and J by 3 bases, with 14 bases between. This CDR3 is built from 14 residues. CDR3 residues: CSASETAGYYGYTF. Here the CDR3 DNA reads TGCAGTGCTAGCGAGACAGCGGGGTACTATGGCTACACCTTC.

Worth noting for this clonotype: At one of its ends the junction is not consistent with the germline gene, which may arise from a read error. The V gene is TRBV28, the J gene TRBJ2-5; possible D gene TRBD1, 5 bases. Germline V gene lookup returns CDR1 MDHEN and CDR2 SYDVKM. This CDR3 is 15 amino acids long. CDR3 sequence reads: CASSFYGVGEETRYF. The CDR3, as DNA: TGTGCCAGCAGTTTTTATGGAGTAGGGGAAGAGACCCGGTACTTC.

This clonotype has only a few counts. This CDR3 reads CASRARGFATNEKLFF. In DNA, the CDR3 is TGTGCCAGCAGGGCCAGGGGGTTTGCAACTAATGAAAAACTGTTTTTT. The J gene is TRBJ1-4, the V gene TRBV12-3 or TRBV12-4; TRBD1 matches 7 bases. After removal of 6 bases from V and 0 bases from J, the junction contained 7 bases not matched to a gene. The CDR3 contains 16 residues.